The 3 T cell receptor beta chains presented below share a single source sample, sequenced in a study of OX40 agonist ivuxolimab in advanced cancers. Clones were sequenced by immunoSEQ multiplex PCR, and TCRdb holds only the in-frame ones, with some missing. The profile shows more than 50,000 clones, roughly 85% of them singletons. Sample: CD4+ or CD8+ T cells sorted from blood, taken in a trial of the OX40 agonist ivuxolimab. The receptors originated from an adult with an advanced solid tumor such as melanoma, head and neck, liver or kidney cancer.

The DNA for the CDR3 is TGTGCCAGCAGTGAGGGCGGAGAGACCCAGTACTTC. This translates into CASSEGGETQYF. The rearrangement joins TRBV2 to TRBJ2-5; D call uncertain. The V gene's germline CDR1 is SNHLY and CDR2 FYNNEI. The ends were cut back, 3 bases at V and 4 bases at J, with 6 bases in the middle. This CDR3 contains 12 residues.

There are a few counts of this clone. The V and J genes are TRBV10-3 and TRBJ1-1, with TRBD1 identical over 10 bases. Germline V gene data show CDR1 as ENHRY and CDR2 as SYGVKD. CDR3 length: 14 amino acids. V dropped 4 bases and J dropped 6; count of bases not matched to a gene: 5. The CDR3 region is CAISGQGARAEAFF. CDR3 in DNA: TGTGCCATCAGTGGACAGGGGGCACGGGCTGAAGCTTTCTTT.

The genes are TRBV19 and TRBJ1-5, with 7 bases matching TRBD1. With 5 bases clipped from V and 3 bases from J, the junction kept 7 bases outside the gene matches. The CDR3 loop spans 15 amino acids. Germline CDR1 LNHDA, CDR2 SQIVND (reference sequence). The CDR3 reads CASSPWTGTNQPQHF. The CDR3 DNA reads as TGTGCCAGTAGTCCGTGGACAGGAACCAATCAGCCCCAGCATTTT.